This entry concerns a single T cell receptor (beta chain). The target of this receptor is not known. Nothing much larger sits one base from this clone, and base qualities are not available. This record belongs to a study of cytomegalovirus exposure and HLA in healthy donors (dated by TCRdb to 2016 to 2017). With respect to the entire study: According to a later analysis, the approximately 130 validation repertoires were produced on the same platform as the roughly 700 repertoires of the first cohort. The study combined high-throughput TCR immunosequencing, statistical association of individual TCRs with disease status, and machine learning to predict cytomegalovirus infection status. The study aimed to test whether cataloging public T cell receptors could reveal signatures of past pathogen exposure. In addition to the first cohort of roughly 670 subjects, a separate validation cohort of about 120 different subjects was used. General conclusions and limits of the study: A total of 164 TCR beta chains were listed by the study as associated with cytomegalovirus. The validation cohort had no HLA typing available for a later analysis, so co-occurrence within that cohort was assessed over all 130 or so repertoires. It was suggested by the authors that the approach could potentially be generalized to other disease states and immunological phenotypes. In vitro tests confirmed that a few of the cytomegalovirus-associated TCR beta chains recognize cytomegalovirus antigens. The classifier was reported to diagnose cytomegalovirus status with high specificity and sensitivity in both the original and validation cohorts. In a later analysis, TCRs clustered in the first cohort were found to also tend to co-occur in the roughly 130 validation repertoires, with about 93% of cluster scores above 0. Most TCR sequences were observed very rarely across donors, whereas some public TCRs were present in many individuals.

From the germline V gene (reference sequence), CDR1 is GTSNPN and CDR2 is SVGIG. V lost 5 bases and J lost 2 bases; the stretch between them is 10 bases long. From the cysteine through the phenylalanine, the CDR3 covers 12 amino acids. The retained sequence is limited to the CDR3, 36 bases, with the frame set at the first base. Preparation of the library involved the immunoSEQ multiplex PCR assay. Per the source publication's procedure: A statistical classification framework was developed to diagnose cytomegalovirus status using the catalog of TCR beta chain sequences. TCRdb retrieved this table from immuneACCESS and kept in-frame rearrangements only. Not all clones are present; in checked studies, unresolved V genes account for under half, and no reason is known for the remainder. Clone size and the V and J calls come from that table; the DNA yielded D and trimming. Within this sample are over 150,000 clones, with 85% to 90% of them counted one time only. The ten largest account for 4.5% to 7% of the sample.

Separate from the roughly 700-subject first cohort, the validation cohort of around 130 subjects was the group to which the donors belonged. This receptor was identified in a woman in her 30s in good health and CMV-seronegative. The material sequenced was PBMCs. In this chain, TRBV30 is recombined with TRBJ2-7; the D element might be TRBD1 or TRBD2, as each aligns at 5 bases. At the DNA level, the sequence is TGTGCCTGGGGCCAGGGAGCCTACGAGCAGTACTTC. It translates to CAWGQGAYEQYF.